This paragraph reports one T cell receptor beta chain. Its antigen remains unidentified. Healthy donors had no documented immune events, such as infections, while sampled. Germline loops: CDR1 SGDLS, CDR2 YYNGEE. The CDR3 sequence is 15 residues long. The ends were cut back, 0 bases at V and 0 bases at J, with 7 bases in the middle. This record belongs to a study of identifying expanded T cells in peripheral blood. Findings and limits, study-wide: Approximately two-week clone count variance significantly increased as total template count grew.

The repertoire was sequenced with immunoSEQ multiplex PCR; TCRdb's copy has only in-frame clones and lacks some. Altogether approximately 90,000 clones are present, approximately 83% being singletons, with the ten largest covering 4.5% to 7%. The sample consisted of blood. The chain uses TRBV9 and TRBJ2-1, with D unclear. This TCR was sampled from a person aged 18-70 years in good health. The CDR3 loop reads CASSVAAPSYNEQFF. In DNA form, the CDR3 reads TGTGCCAGCAGCGTAGCGGCCCCCTCCTACAATGAGCAGTTCTTC.